The clone carrying this TCR beta chain was detected only a few times. The ends were cut back, 3 bases at V and 2 bases at J, with 7 bases in the middle. The CDR3 totals 13 residues. CDR1 and CDR2 (germline): SNHLY, FYNNEI. This sample is drawn from a study of blood T cell repertoires in COVID-19. Study-wide context: The United States, Italy and Spain provided the acute and convalescent COVID-19 samples. Sources were T cells, B-cell-depleted T cells, or PBMCs; the material itself was cDNA or gDNA.

In the original workflow: Reference gene primer amplification gave nucleated cell count estimates. Assay used: immunoSEQ multiplex PCR; TCRdb lists only in-frame clones, some missing. Clone size and V and J calls were adopted from that table, with D and trimming inferred from the DNA. The top ten hold around 0.91% of the sample, which has 120,000 to 150,000 clones, about 91% seen once. The sequence was obtained from a woman aged 50 to 60 with acute or convalescent COVID-19. Sequencing input: peripheral blood. The chain has TRBV2 and TRBJ2-5; D gene ambiguous. CDR3 in amino acids: CASSEGRQETQYF. As DNA, the CDR3 is TGTGCCAGCAGTGAGGGCAGACAAGAGACCCAGTACTTC.